A selection of T cell receptor beta chains follows, all from one sample in a study of T cell responses to AZD1222 COVID-19 vaccine. TCRdb's copy holds only in-frame clones and misses some; the assay was immunoSEQ multiplex PCR. The sample lists about 97,000 clones, 80% to 90% occurring once. The specimen was peripheral blood, collected on day 0 of AZD1222 vaccination. These receptors all come from an adult in good health. Each CDR3 is given with its conserved first and last residue. Fields, in order: CDR3 protein, CDR3 DNA, D gene, clone size, J gene, V gene. A D gene is named only where the DNA matches it firmly. Size tells how often a clone was seen (once, few, many) or the class of an expanded clone, and some rows leave it out.

CDR3aa: CASSLSGNSYNEQFF; CDR3nt: TGCGCCAGCAGCCTTAGCGGGAACTCCTACAATGAGCAGTTCTTC; d_gene: TRBD2; abundance: NA; j_gene: TRBJ2-1; v_gene: TRBV5-1
CDR3aa: CASSEGGRGRENSFF; CDR3nt: TGTGCCAGCAGTGAGGGGGGCAGGGGGCGCGAAAATTCCTTTTTT; d_gene: TRBD1; abundance: NA; j_gene: TRBJ1-5; v_gene: TRBV6-1
CDR3aa: CASHSFQSSGGNNEQFF; CDR3nt: TGTGCCAGCCACAGTTTTCAATCTAGCGGGGGGAACAATGAGCAGTTCTTC; d_gene: TRBD2; abundance: NA; j_gene: TRBJ2-1; v_gene: TRBV27
CDR3aa: CASSYSPTGSYEQYF; CDR3nt: TGTGCCAGCAGTTACTCTCCGACAGGCTCCTACGAGCAGTACTTC; d_gene: NA; abundance: NA; j_gene: TRBJ2-7; v_gene: TRBV6-5
CDR3aa: CASSSRTGLETQYF; CDR3nt: TGTGCCAGCAGTTCCAGGACAGGGTTAGAGACCCAGTACTTC; d_gene: TRBD1; abundance: NA; j_gene: TRBJ2-5; v_gene: TRBV2
CDR3aa: CASRGRRAGAYEQYF; CDR3nt: TGTGCCAGCAGGGGGCGGAGGGCTGGGGCCTACGAGCAGTACTTC; d_gene: NA; abundance: NA; j_gene: TRBJ2-7; v_gene: TRBV6-5
CDR3aa: CASSPWAGSNYGYTF; CDR3nt: TGCGCCAGCAGCCCGTGGGCGGGGTCCAACTATGGCTACACCTTC; d_gene: NA; abundance: NA; j_gene: TRBJ1-2; v_gene: TRBV5-1
CDR3aa: CASSFGAGDGSEKLFF; CDR3nt: TGCGCCAGCAGCTTTGGCGCAGGGGACGGAAGTGAAAAACTGTTTTTT; d_gene: NA; abundance: NA; j_gene: TRBJ1-4; v_gene: TRBV5-1
CDR3aa: CASSPRTSGRGNTGELFF; CDR3nt: TGTGCCAGCTCACCTCGGACTAGCGGGAGGGGAAACACCGGGGAGCTGTTTTTT; d_gene: TRBD2; abundance: NA; j_gene: TRBJ2-2; v_gene: TRBV18
CDR3aa: CASSPTGYGYTF; CDR3nt: TGTGCCAGCTCCCCGACAGGTTATGGCTACACCTTC; d_gene: NA; abundance: NA; j_gene: TRBJ1-2; v_gene: TRBV18
CDR3aa: CASSLGAGSYEQYF; CDR3nt: TGTGCCAGCAGCTTAGGTGCAGGGTCCTACGAGCAGTACTTC; d_gene: NA; abundance: NA; j_gene: TRBJ2-7; v_gene: TRBV11-2
CDR3aa: CASSDDRAAPNEKLFF; CDR3nt: TGTGCCAGTAGTGACGACAGAGCCGCCCCTAATGAAAAACTGTTTTTT; d_gene: NA; abundance: once; j_gene: TRBJ1-4; v_gene: TRBV19
CDR3aa: CASSLQETQYF; CDR3nt: TGTGCCAGCAGCCTCCAAGAGACCCAGTACTTC; d_gene: NA; abundance: NA; j_gene: TRBJ2-5; v_gene: TRBV5-4
CDR3aa: CASSIAQGPLYGYTF; CDR3nt: TGTGCCAGCAGCATAGCACAGGGCCCTCTCTATGGCTACACCTTC; d_gene: NA; abundance: NA; j_gene: TRBJ1-2; v_gene: TRBV11-2
CDR3aa: CASSQRLSGQRGDSGANVLTF; CDR3nt: TGTGCCAGCAGCCAACGCTTATCAGGGCAGCGGGGGGACTCTGGGGCCAACGTCCTGACTTTC; d_gene: TRBD2; abundance: NA; j_gene: TRBJ2-6; v_gene: TRBV3-1/TRBV3-2
CDR3aa: CASSSLGTSGGEQYF; CDR3nt: TGTGCCAGCAGTTCCCTTGGGACTAGCGGGGGCGAGCAGTACTTC; d_gene: TRBD2; abundance: NA; j_gene: TRBJ2-7; v_gene: TRBV6-6
CDR3aa: CASSWLAGGRLYEQYF; CDR3nt: TGTGCCAGCAGTTGGCTAGCGGGGGGGCGCCTATACGAGCAGTACTTC; d_gene: TRBD2; abundance: NA; j_gene: TRBJ2-7; v_gene: TRBV28
CDR3aa: CASSPMGGYTF; CDR3nt: TGTGCCAGCAGCCCAATGGGGGGCTACACCTTC; d_gene: NA; abundance: NA; j_gene: TRBJ1-2; v_gene: TRBV21-1
CDR3aa: CSIGTGGQNIQYF; CDR3nt: TGCAGCATCGGCACAGGGGGGCAAAACATTCAGTACTTC; d_gene: TRBD1; abundance: NA; j_gene: TRBJ2-4; v_gene: TRBV29-1
CDR3aa: CASSGRRAGYNEQFF; CDR3nt: TGTGCCAGCAGTGGTCGGCGGGCAGGCTACAATGAGCAGTTCTTC; d_gene: NA; abundance: NA; j_gene: TRBJ2-1; v_gene: TRBV2
CDR3aa: CASSLGHANEKLFF; CDR3nt: TGCGCCAGCAGCTTGGGACACGCCAATGAAAAACTGTTTTTT; d_gene: NA; abundance: NA; j_gene: TRBJ1-4; v_gene: TRBV5-1
CDR3aa: CASSPQAWGVGNTIYF; CDR3nt: TGTGCCAGCAGCCCTCAAGCGTGGGGGGTTGGAAACACCATATATTTT; d_gene: NA; abundance: NA; j_gene: TRBJ1-3; v_gene: TRBV11-2
CDR3aa: CASSPGRVNQPQHF; CDR3nt: TGTGCCAGCAGCCCGGGCAGAGTCAATCAGCCCCAGCATTTT; d_gene: NA; abundance: NA; j_gene: TRBJ1-5; v_gene: TRBV28
CDR3aa: CASRGREGGEAFF; CDR3nt: TGTGCCAGCAGGGGTCGGGAGGGTGGTGAAGCTTTCTTT; d_gene: NA; abundance: NA; j_gene: TRBJ1-1; v_gene: TRBV2
CDR3aa: CASSKTGQGEAFF; CDR3nt: TGTGCCAGCTCTAAGACGGGGCAGGGAGAAGCTTTCTTT; d_gene: NA; abundance: NA; j_gene: TRBJ1-1; v_gene: TRBV18
CDR3aa: CASSAGLAIKKQYF; CDR3nt: TGTGCCAGCAGTGCGGGACTAGCAATAAAGAAGCAGTACTTC; d_gene: TRBD2; abundance: NA; j_gene: TRBJ2-7; v_gene: TRBV28
CDR3aa: CASSDRGRGNSPLHF; CDR3nt: TGTGCCAGCAGTGACAGGGGGCGCGGTAATTCACCCCTCCACTTT; d_gene: TRBD1; abundance: NA; j_gene: TRBJ1-6; v_gene: TRBV2
CDR3aa: CASSSKTSGRPYNEQFF; CDR3nt: TGTGCCAGCAGCTCAAAAACTAGCGGGAGGCCGTACAATGAGCAGTTCTTC; d_gene: TRBD2; abundance: NA; j_gene: TRBJ2-1; v_gene: TRBV11-2
CDR3aa: CASSYGTGGEQFF; CDR3nt: TGTGCCAGCAGCTACGGGACAGGGGGTGAGCAGTTCTTC; d_gene: TRBD1; abundance: NA; j_gene: TRBJ2-1; v_gene: TRBV7-6
CDR3aa: CASSPREELGYGYTF; CDR3nt: TGTGCCAGCAGCCCAAGGGAGGAGCTAGGTTATGGCTACACCTTC; d_gene: NA; abundance: NA; j_gene: TRBJ1-2; v_gene: TRBV7-9
CDR3aa: CAWTAPQFPGNTIYF; CDR3nt: TGTGCCTGGACCGCGCCACAGTTTCCTGGAAACACCATATATTTT; d_gene: NA; abundance: NA; j_gene: TRBJ1-3; v_gene: TRBV30
CDR3aa: CASSLGRRGYTF; CDR3nt: TGTGCCAGCAGCTTGGGGCGCAGAGGCTACACCTTC; d_gene: NA; abundance: NA; j_gene: TRBJ1-2; v_gene: TRBV11-1
CDR3aa: CASSLSRTYEQYF; CDR3nt: TGTGCCAGCAGCTTATCCCGAACCTACGAGCAGTACTTC; d_gene: NA; abundance: NA; j_gene: TRBJ2-7; v_gene: TRBV7-2
CDR3aa: CASSLSGAGFNEKLFF; CDR3nt: TGTGCCAGCAGCTTATCTGGGGCAGGGTTTAATGAAAAACTGTTTTTT; d_gene: NA; abundance: NA; j_gene: TRBJ1-4; v_gene: TRBV11-2
CDR3aa: CASKSTRGDEQFF; CDR3nt: TGTGCCAGCAAGAGTACGCGGGGAGATGAGCAGTTCTTC; d_gene: NA; abundance: NA; j_gene: TRBJ2-1; v_gene: TRBV2
CDR3aa: CASSPAGGQYNEQFF; CDR3nt: TGTGCCAGCAGTCCAGCGGGGGGGCAGTACAATGAGCAGTTCTTC; d_gene: TRBD2; abundance: NA; j_gene: TRBJ2-1; v_gene: TRBV9
CDR3aa: CASSPANEAFF; CDR3nt: TGTGCCAGCAGTCCGGCGAATGAAGCTTTCTTT; d_gene: NA; abundance: NA; j_gene: TRBJ1-1; v_gene: TRBV6-6